This entry describes one T cell receptor (beta chain). Antigen: not known. The source of the sample is a study of T cell repertoires in cytomegalovirus infection. At the level of the study: As its CMV epitopes, the study selected recently identified HLA-C-restricted and well-studied HLA-B-restricted targets. Both a matching HLA type and CMV infection were indicated by public TCR beta signatures.

Study-wide findings and caveats: HLA-C-restricted CMV-specific TCR beta clonotypes prevailed in the ex vivo response.

Germline loops: CDR1 LNHDA, CDR2 SQIVND (reference sequence). V lost 7 bases, J lost 4 bases, and 19 bases lay in between. This CDR3 has 16 amino acids. TCRdb used MiXCR to reprocess the reads, holding one entry per CDR3 protein. The data contain about 480,000 distinct CDR3 sequences, 30% to 40% of them singletons. The V and J genes are TRBV19 and TRBJ1-4; the D is unclear. This clonotype originated in a human donor in good health (CMV status not recorded). Some clones in this sample may be carry-over from other donors' samples. The material sequenced was cultured PBMCs, taken from culture after CMV antigen stimulation. CDR3 protein: CASKNFGGRSNEKLFF. The DNA for the CDR3 is TGTGCCAGTAAGAACTTTGGAGGACGGAGTAATGAAAAACTGTTTTTT. The entire variable domain, with the rest obtained from reference TRBV19 and TRBJ1-4, is as follows: DGGITQSPKYLFRKEGQNVTLSCEQNLNHDAMYWYRQDPGQGLRLIYYSQIVNDFQKGDIAEGYSVSREKKESFPLTVTSAQKNPTAFYLCASKNFGGRSNEKLFFGSGTQLSVL.